This record covers a single TCR delta chain. The antigen is undetermined. The protein in TCRdb stems from a much larger clone and differs at residue 3 from this DNA's translation, likely a read error; here the protein is translated from the DNA. The CDR3 length is 25 residues. Germline V gene data show CDR1 as TSWWSYY and CDR2 as QGS. The data stem from a study of γδ T cells in repeated Plasmodium falciparum infection. The wider study: Sampling occurred at baseline, pre-infection for selected infections, and 21 days post-infection. Study-wide findings and caveats: Repeated controlled infections reportedly drove waves of new clonotype selection in Vdelta2-negative, mostly Vdelta1+, gammadelta repertoires. Vgamma9/Vdelta2+ repertoires stayed stably polyclonal over time and infection.

TCRdb re-called the multiplex PCR reads through CATT. The data show tens of thousands of delta-chain clones, with approximately 1% seen just once and approximately 9.6% held by the top ten. Gammadelta T cells were flow-sorted from PBMC into Vgamma9/Vdelta2+ and Vdelta2-negative populations for bulk analysis. This TCR was sampled from a pool of human donors (malaria-infected and uninfected, not separated). This chain connects TRDV1 to TRDJ1; 13 bases are shared with TRDD3. Specimen: gamma-delta T cells from blood. The DNA for the CDR3 is TGTGCTCGTGGGGAACTACAGTCTTCCTACACAAAAACTGGGGGATACGCGTCCTCCCCCGATAAACTCATCTTT. This encodes CARGELQSSYTKTGGYASSPDKLIF.